This passage covers 9 T cell receptor beta chains from one sample sequenced in a study of blood T cell repertoires in COVID-19. The protocol was immunoSEQ multiplex PCR, while the TCRdb copy is restricted to in-frame clones and leaves out a portion. This table has 150,000 or so clones, approximately 90% appearing once. The source material was peripheral blood. These receptors were collected from a man between 18 and 29 years old with COVID-19, enrolled during active disease.

This clone turned up a few times. The J gene is TRBJ2-2, the V gene TRBV27; D is ambiguous. Germline V lookup: CDR1 MNHEY, CDR2 SMNVEV (reference sequence). There are 11 residues in the CDR3. Trimming removed 4 bases at V and 7 bases at J, with 4 bases between. CDR3 sequence reads: CASSSYGELFF. In DNA form, the CDR3 reads TGTGCCAGCAGTTCCTACGGGGAGCTGTTTTTT.

This chain uses TRBV29-1 with TRBJ2-3; D possibly corresponds to TRBD2 (5 bases). The V and J ends lost 3 bases and 4 bases respectively, with 20 bases between them. Germline assignment: CDR1 SQVTM and CDR2 ANQGSEA. The CDR3 runs 16 residues. CDR3 region: CSVDDLGSSGADTQYF. CDR3 bases: TGCAGCGTTGACGATCTCGGGTCCAGCGGAGCAGATACGCAGTATTTT.

The chain uses TRBV18 and TRBJ2-1; the match to TRBD2 covers 9 bases. The CDR3 loop spans 16 amino acids. In germline, CDR1 is KGHSH, CDR2 LQKENI. J lost 5 bases, V lost 4 bases, and 9 bases had no gene match. In nucleotides, the CDR3 is TGTGCCAGCTCACTTACTGCCGGGACTAGCCACAATGAGCAGTTCTTC. Amino acid sequence: CASSLTAGTSHNEQFF. The entire variable domain, with the rest obtained from reference TRBV18 and TRBJ2-1, is as follows: NAGVMQNPRHLVRRRGQEARLRCSPMKGHSHVYWYRQLPEEGLKFMVYLQKENIIDESGMPKERFSAEFPKEGPSILRIQQVVRGDSAAYFCASSLTAGTSHNEQFFGPGTRLTVL.

The V gene is TRBV3-1 (or the pseudogene TRBV3-2), the J gene TRBJ1-6; no reliable D call. Germline V gene lookup returns CDR1 LGHDT and CDR2 YNNKEL (reference sequence). Trimming shortened V by 3 bases and J by 7 bases, and 10 bases separated the two germline ends. The CDR3 has 14 residues. CDR3 amino acids: CASSHLDTNSPLHF. The CDR3 DNA is TGTGCCAGCAGCCACCTTGACACGAATTCACCCCTCCACTTT.

The rearrangement joins TRBV5-1 to TRBJ2-2, with 9 bases fitting TRBD2. The ends lost 6 bases at V and 3 bases at J; junction bases unmatched: 6. This CDR3 is 15 amino acids long. Per the germline V gene, CDR1 is SGHRS and CDR2 is YFSETQ. This CDR3 is CASNPSGTHTGELFF. CDR3 in DNA: TGCGCCAGCAACCCTAGCGGGACCCACACCGGGGAGCTGTTTTTT.

This chain links TRBV5-4 with TRBJ2-7; TRBD2 agrees at 9 bases. Looked up from germline, CDR1 is SGHNT and CDR2 is YYREEE (reference sequence). After removal of 0 bases from V and 6 bases from J, the junction contained 10 bases not matched to a gene. CDR3 length equals 16 residues. CDR3 in DNA: TGTGCCAGCAGCTTGGCCGGTGTTAGCGGGAGAGTCGAGCAGTACTTC. Amino acid sequence: CASSLAGVSGRVEQYF.

J is TRBJ2-3 and V is TRBV5-6, with TRBD2 matching over 10 bases. Germline trimming cut 3 bases from V and 4 bases from J; bases unmatched to any gene: 8. CDR3 length equals 16 residues. Looked up from germline, CDR1 is SGHDT and CDR2 is YYEEEE. DNA of the CDR3: TGTGCCAGCAGCTACTCTAGCGGGAGCCGTCCAGATACGCAGTATTTT. This translates into CASSYSSGSRPDTQYF.

This chain uses TRBV9 with TRBJ2-7, with 7 bases fitting TRBD1. Per germline, CDR1 SGDLS and CDR2 YYNGEE. The CDR3 consists of 13 residues. V was pared by 4 bases and J by 6 bases, with 7 bases of the junction left unmatched. CDR3 residues: CASSNRQGGEQYF. CDR3 in DNA: TGTGCCAGCAGCAACAGACAGGGTGGCGAGCAGTACTTC.

This clone is a singleton in its sample. The V call is TRBV5-1, the J call TRBJ1-2; D is perhaps TRBD1 (6 bases). CDR3 length: 14 residues. Looked up from germline, CDR1 is SGHRS and CDR2 is YFSETQ. Deletions cut 2 bases from V and 5 bases from J, with 13 bases between. The CDR3 region is CASSFTAGVYGYTF. DNA of the CDR3: TGCGCCAGCAGCTTTACGGCAGGGGTTTATGGCTACACCTTC.